Reported below is one T cell receptor (beta chain). The data belong to a study of control samples from healthy donors and cancer patients. J was trimmed by 5 bases and V by 2 bases; bases with no gene match: 14. This CDR3 is built from 19 residues. CDR1 is KGHDR and CDR2 is SFDVKD in the germline V gene. Sequenced by immunoSEQ multiplex PCR; TCRdb stores in-frame clones only, minus some. The table has 150,000 or so clones, around 93% seen once. The sample was blood. This receptor was taken from a woman aged 55-69 years in good health. V and J are TRBV24-1 and TRBJ2-2; TRBD2 agrees at 9 bases. The CDR3, as DNA: TGTGCCACCAGTGATTCGACCATAGCGGGGGCAACGGGGACCGGGGAGCTGTTTTTT. It is translated as CATSDSTIAGATGTGELFF.